This T cell receptor (beta chain) was recorded in a study of cytomegalovirus exposure and HLA in healthy donors. The donors were part of the roughly 120-subject validation cohort, which stood apart from the roughly 680-subject first cohort. The CDR3 consists of 15 residues. V was trimmed by 0 bases and J by 4 bases, leaving 10 bases between them. Germline CDR1 is SSHAT and CDR2 is FNYEAQ (reference sequence). Regarding this clone: The antigen is undetermined.

Repertoires were generated with immunoSEQ multiplex PCR, while TCRdb's copy carries only in-frame clones and drops some. This sample has 150,000 to 200,000 clones; about 83% occur once, and the top ten carry more than 1.1%. Regarding the study as a whole: The authors enumerated 180 or so TCR beta chains as linked to cytomegalovirus. Three CMV-associated chains were confirmed in vitro to be specific for CMV antigens. For cytomegalovirus status, the classifier reportedly gave diagnoses with high specificity and sensitivity.

This TCR was sampled from a woman younger than 35 in good health and CMV-seronegative. The source material was PBMCs. V and J are TRBV7-7 and TRBJ2-1, with D possibly being TRBD2 (6 bases). The CDR3 DNA reads TGTGCCAGCAGCTTAGCTCCGGGACTTTACAATGAGCAGTTCTTC. Translated, it gives CASSLAPGLYNEQFF.